This TCR beta chain was found in a study of T cells in Graves' hyperthyroidism and ophthalmopathy. This CDR3 contains 17 residues. Germline V CDR1 and CDR2: DFQATT, SNEGSKA (reference sequence). Losses at the gene ends were 3 bases for V and 4 bases for J; bases not matched to a gene: 17. The sample holds many counts of this clonotype. Its target is not known. The diagnoses drew upon clinical symptoms, serum thyroxine and TRAb, thyroid ultrasound and orbital computed tomography. From RNA transcripts, TCR beta CDR3 regions were amplified. The primer set for the first-round RT-PCR of the TCR CDR3 was HTBI. MiXCR, applied by TCRdb to the multiplex PCR reads, yields one record per CDR3 protein. The table has hundreds of thousands of distinct CDR3 sequences, around a quarter seen once. Study-wide results and caveats: In simple terms, a model built on 13 V-J features told ophthalmopathy apart from stable hyperthyroidism. The blood repertoire included most of the expanded thyroid clonotypes above 0.001.

The V gene is TRBV20-1, the J gene TRBJ1-2, with 7 bases fitting TRBD1. Input material: blood. The sequence was collected from a woman between 25 and 40 years old with Graves' ophthalmopathy. The CDR3 sequence: CSASRRASLGQPYGYTF. CDR3 nucleotides: TGCAGTGCTAGTCGTAGAGCGAGTTTGGGACAGCCCTATGGCTACACCTTC.